A selection of T cell receptor beta chains follows, all from one sample in a study of memory CD4+ T cells and cytomegalovirus serostatus. Repertoires were generated with immunoSEQ multiplex PCR, while TCRdb's copy carries only in-frame clones and drops some. The sample lists tens of thousands of clones, roughly 80% seen once, with over 0.95% in the top ten. The sample taken for sequencing was memory CD4+ T cells from blood. These receptor sequences come from an adult in good health and CMV-seronegative. Both conserved end residues are part of each CDR3. The D gene is left open where the match is weak. Only part of the rows carry a size: once, few, many, or a class if the clone is expanded.

v_call,d_call,clone_size,j_call,cdr3_nt,cdr3_aa
TRBV11-2,.,.,TRBJ2-2,TGTGCCAGCAGCTGGCAGGGCGGAACCGGGGAGCTGTTTTTT,CASSWQGGTGELFF
TRBV7-9,.,once,TRBJ2-6,TGTGCCAGCAGCTTAACTGGGGCCAACGTCCTGACTTTC,CASSLTGANVLTF
TRBV6-6,.,.,TRBJ1-2,TGTGCCAGCAGTTTACAGGGTGGCTACACCTTC,CASSLQGGYTF
TRBV19,.,.,TRBJ2-6,TGTGCCAGTGAACAGGGTTCTGGGGCCAACGTCCTGACTTTC,CASEQGSGANVLTF
TRBV7-2,.,.,TRBJ2-7,TGTGCCAGCAGCTCGAGTAGGTCCTACGAGCAGTACTTC,CASSSSRSYEQYF
TRBV19,TRBD1,once,TRBJ1-2,TGTGCCAGTAGGTCGGGACAGTGGAGCGACTATGGCTACACCTTC,CASRSGQWSDYGYTF
TRBV4-2,TRBD1,.,TRBJ1-2,TGTGCCAGCAGCCAAGAAATCCAGGGGGCGCGTGATGGCTACACCTTC,CASSQEIQGARDGYTF
TRBV9,TRBD1,.,TRBJ2-3,TGTGCCAGCGGACAGGATTTTCCAGATACGCAGTATTTT,CASGQDFPDTQYF
TRBV6-6,TRBD1,.,TRBJ1-6,TGTGCCAGCACTTACAGGGGCGGTTCACCCCTCCACTTT,CASTYRGGSPLHF
TRBV11-3,TRBD1,once,TRBJ2-5,TGTGCCAGCAGCCAAGATACCCGGACAGGGCGGGAGACCCAGTACTTC,CASSQDTRTGRETQYF
TRBV5-1,TRBD1,once,TRBJ2-5,TGCGCCAGCAGCTTATCCGGGACAGGGGGTAAAGAGACCCAGTACTTC,CASSLSGTGGKETQYF
TRBV11-2,.,.,TRBJ2-1,TGTGCCAGCAGCTCCCCCTCGAGGGCGCAGCAGTTCTTC,CASSSPSRAQQFF
TRBV5-1,TRBD1,few,TRBJ1-4,TGCGCCAGCGCAGGGGGCAATGAAAAACTGTTTTTT,CASAGGNEKLFF
TRBV6-6,TRBD1,.,TRBJ2-3,TGTGCCAGCAGGTACTCCGGGACAGGGACAGATACGCAGTATTTT,CASRYSGTGTDTQYF
TRBV6-5,.,few,TRBJ2-7,TGTGCCAGCAGTTCCGGGACCATGGACTACGAGCAGTACTTC,CASSSGTMDYEQYF
TRBV5-1,.,.,TRBJ2-7,TGCGCCAGCAGTCAACAGGGTAGTGAGCAGTACTTC,CASSQQGSEQYF
TRBV2,TRBD1,few,TRBJ1-6,TGTGCCAGCAGTGAAGCGCTTACAGGGGACTATAATTCACCCCTCCACTTT,CASSEALTGDYNSPLHF
TRBV5-6,.,.,TRBJ2-3,TGTGCCAGCAGCTTGGAGGGAGGGGGGCGCACAGATACGCAGTATTTT,CASSLEGGGRTDTQYF
TRBV7-2,TRBD2,few,TRBJ2-1,TGTGCCAGCAGCTTAGCGCTGCGGGGGGCAGCCAATGAGCAGTTCTTC,CASSLALRGAANEQFF
TRBV6-1,.,.,TRBJ1-6,TGTGCCAGCAGTGAGTCGTACCAGCAGGCTAATAATTCACCCCTCCACTTT,CASSESYQQANNSPLHF
TRBV6-1,TRBD1,.,TRBJ1-2,TGTGCCAGCACGAGCTCAGGACAGGGGTCCTATGGCTACACCTTC,CASTSSGQGSYGYTF
TRBV4-3,.,once,TRBJ2-1,TGCGCCAGCAGCCAGAACGGCTACTCTAATGAGCAGTTCTTC,CASSQNGYSNEQFF
TRBV18,TRBD2,.,TRBJ2-7,TGTGCCAGCTCAGAGGCTAGCGGGATTCTGTACTTC,CASSEASGILYF
TRBV10-3,TRBD1,.,TRBJ1-2,TGTGCCACCATATCTACCGGGACAGGGGGTATAGACTATGGCTACACCTTC,CATISTGTGGIDYGYTF
TRBV28,.,.,TRBJ1-5,TGTGCCAGCAGTTTTAGACAGCCCCAGCATTTT,CASSFRQPQHF
TRBV19,.,.,TRBJ1-2,TGTGCCAGTAGTATTAAAACAGGGAATCCCTATGGCTACACCTTC,CASSIKTGNPYGYTF
TRBV29-1,TRBD1,.,TRBJ2-7,TGCAGCGTTAACACAGGGGGGTCCTACGAGCAGTACTTC,CSVNTGGSYEQYF